Presented here are 15 T cell receptor beta chains from one specimen sequenced in a study of blood T cell repertoires in COVID-19. Sequenced by immunoSEQ multiplex PCR; TCRdb stores in-frame clones only, minus some. The profile shows approximately 89,000 clones, roughly 92% of them singletons. What was sequenced was peripheral blood. Receptors originate from a woman aged 60 to 75 with active COVID-19.

The V and J genes are TRBV24-1 and TRBJ2-4; D may be TRBD2 (6 bases). Trimming removed 5 bases from V and 8 bases from J, with 18 bases in between. This CDR3 is built from 15 residues. The germline gives CDR1 KGHDR, CDR2 SFDVKD. The CDR3 protein is CATSGGPRDSYIQYF. The DNA of the CDR3 is TGTGCCACCAGTGGGGGCCCGCGGGACTCCTACATTCAGTACTTC.

This rearrangement joins TRBV6-1 to TRBJ2-7, with 9 bases identical to TRBD1. The trim removed 2 bases at V and 2 bases at J, leaving 10 bases unmatched. Germline V gene data show CDR1 as MNHNS and CDR2 as SASEGT. The CDR3 loop spans 17 amino acids. The CDR3 DNA follows: TGTGCCAGCAGTGAACGCAGGGGGGGACAGGGTCCCTACGAGCAGTACTTC. Protein: CASSERRGGQGPYEQYF.

The chain combines TRBV5-1 with TRBJ2-7; 11 bases line up with TRBD1. The germline gives CDR1 SGHRS, CDR2 YFSETQ. V trimming: 3 bases; J trimming: 3 bases; junction bases outside the gene matches: 5. The CDR3 consists of 15 residues. Here the CDR3 DNA reads TGCGCCAGCAGCTCCGGACAGGGGGCCAACTACGAGCAGTACTTC. This sequence encodes CASSSGQGANYEQYF.

J is TRBJ2-1 and V is TRBV15; 9 bases are a match to TRBD1. The CDR3 length is 15 residues. Germline CDR1 is LNHNV and CDR2 is YYDKDF (reference sequence). V shed 4 bases and J 5 bases; nucleotides not matched to a gene: 6. CDR3 nucleotides: TGTGCCACCAGCAACGGACAGGGGATTGACAATGAGCAGTTCTTC. Its protein product is CATSNGQGIDNEQFF.

The chain recombines TRBV27 with TRBJ1-1; 7 nucleotides match TRBD1. The V and J ends lost 4 bases and 5 bases, in that order; junction bases with no gene match: 1. This CDR3 comprises 12 residues. Germline loops: CDR1 MNHEY, CDR2 SMNVEV (reference sequence). CDR3 protein: CASSSRGTEAFF. The CDR3 DNA reads as TGTGCCAGCAGTTCCAGGGGGACTGAAGCTTTCTTT.

This clone has a single count. CDR3 in DNA: TGTGCCAGCACCGAAGGCGGGACTAGAGAAAAGTACTTC. As protein: CASTEGGTREKYF. This chain links TRBV6-5 with TRBJ2-7, with 8 bases lining up with TRBD2. The CDR3 is 13 amino acids. V dropped 7 bases and J dropped 11; count of bases not matched to a gene: 13. Germline loops: CDR1 MNHEY, CDR2 SVGAGI.

The chain carries TRBV24-1 and TRBJ2-3, with 7 bases identical to TRBD2. The length of the CDR3 is 15 residues. The V gene end was trimmed by 3 bases and the J gene end by 0 bases; junction bases not matched to a gene: 2. Germline CDR1 and CDR2: KGHDR and SFDVKD. The CDR3 loop reads CATSDPAGSTDTQYF. The CDR3 coding sequence is TGTGCCACCAGTGATCCAGCGGGGAGCACAGATACGCAGTATTTT.

The CDR3, as DNA: TGTGCCAGCAGCGCCGGGACTAGCGCCTACGAGCAGTACTTC. This gives the protein CASSAGTSAYEQYF. The rearrangement uses TRBV5-4 and TRBJ2-7; 10 bases are a match to TRBD2. The CDR3 sequence is 14 residues long. After removal of 4 bases from V and 2 bases from J, the junction contained 3 bases not matched to a gene. Germline V lookup: CDR1 SGHNT, CDR2 YYREEE (reference sequence).

The chain couples TRBV3-1 (or the pseudogene TRBV3-2) to TRBJ1-6, with 7 bases identical to TRBD1. This CDR3 is 14 amino acids long. Germline values: CDR1 LGHDT, CDR2 YNNKEL (reference sequence). V lost 4 bases and J lost 11; bases outside the gene matches: 8. For the CDR3, the DNA is TGTGCCAGCAGCCCCCGGACAGGTGCGGCACCCCTCCACTTT. Its translation is CASSPRTGAAPLHF.

This chain joins TRBV28 and TRBJ2-7; D possibly corresponds to TRBD2 (6 bases). The germline V and J ends were trimmed by 2 bases and 1 base, with 12 bases remaining between them. The CDR3 extends over 15 amino acids. CDR1 is MDHEN and CDR2 is SYDVKM in the germline V gene. This CDR3 reads CASSLGGRPSYEQYF. The CDR3 nucleotides are TGTGCCAGCAGTTTAGGAGGGAGGCCTTCCTACGAGCAGTACTTC.

The chain carries TRBV2 and TRBJ2-6; 7 nucleotides match TRBD2. J was trimmed by 3 bases and V by 6 bases; bases with no gene match: 2. The CDR3 is 14 amino acids. Germline values: CDR1 SNHLY, CDR2 FYNNEI. In nucleotides, the CDR3 is TGTGCCAGCAGCGGGGGGTTTGGGGCCAACGTCCTGACTTTC. This sequence encodes CASSGGFGANVLTF. The full variable domain, completed using reference TRBV2 and TRBJ2-6, is EPEVTQTPSHQVTQMGQEVILRCVPISNHLYFYWYRQILGQKVEFLVSFYNNEISEKSEIFDDQFSVERPDGSNFTLKIRSTKLEDSAMYFCASSGGFGANVLTFGAGSRLTVL.

The chain combines TRBV7-9 with TRBJ2-7; weak D call: TRBD1 (5 bases). The V end lost 7 bases, the J end lost 0 bases, and 16 bases lay between the germline ends. The CDR3 has 15 residues. Germline lookup yields CDR1 SEHNR and CDR2 FQNEAQ (reference sequence). CDR3 nucleotides: TGTGCCAGCACCCCGTTAGGGGTAAGCTCCTACGAGCAGTACTTC. Translating gives CASTPLGVSSYEQYF.

J is TRBJ1-2 and V is TRBV3-1 (or the pseudogene TRBV3-2), with D uncertain. The CDR3 contains 14 residues. The V gene's germline CDR1 is LGHDT and CDR2 YNNKEL (reference sequence). V dropped 4 bases and J dropped 1 base, with 10 bases sitting between them. The CDR3 loop reads CASSPTGYNYGYTF. Written as DNA, the CDR3 is TGTGCCAGCAGCCCGACGGGATATAACTATGGCTACACCTTC.

This rearrangement joins TRBV28 to TRBJ2-2; 12 bases agree with TRBD2. The CDR3 sequence is 18 residues long. From germline, CDR1 is MDHEN and CDR2 SYDVKM. V shed 5 bases, J shed 7 bases, and the junction held 14 bases outside the gene matches. CDR3 sequence (DNA): TGTGCCAGCAGTCCCCTCTCGAGGACTAGCGGGGTTGGCGGGGAGCTGTTTTTT. Its translation is CASSPLSRTSGVGGELFF.

The chain links TRBV19 to TRBJ2-7; a weak D match, TRBD2 (5 bases). Looked up from germline, CDR1 is LNHDA and CDR2 is SQIVND (reference sequence). V gave up 3 bases and J gave up 3 bases, with 18 bases separating them. The length of the CDR3 is 16 residues. The DNA of the CDR3 is TGTGCCAGTAGTATCAATGAGGGCGGAACCTACTACGAGCAGTACTTC. It codes for CASSINEGGTYYEQYF. Together with reference TRBV19 and TRBJ2-7, the CDR3 gives the full variable domain: DGGITQSPKYLFRKEGQNVTLSCEQNLNHDAMYWYRQDPGQGLRLIYYSQIVNDFQKGDIAEGYSVSREKKESFPLTVTSAQKNPTAFYLCASSINEGGTYYEQYFGPGTRLTVT.